The T cell receptor (beta chain) under discussion was sequenced for a study of cytomegalovirus exposure and HLA in healthy donors. Overall study results and limits: The authors later found most CMV-associated TCR beta chains appeared HLA-restricted. TCR beta V segments were, for the most part, productive about 87% or about 30% of the time in an earlier analysis. The likely origin of a cluster of highly shared sequence variants was a sequencing artifact.

This clone has a handful of counts. What it binds is unknown. Germline-derived CDR1 and CDR2 are SGHTA and FQGNSA. The CDR3 runs to 17 residues. Trimming removed 1 base at V and 3 bases at J, with 16 bases between. Primers for the PCR totalled 60 Vbeta and 13 Jbeta. The assay was immunoSEQ multiplex PCR, and TCRdb's table has in-frame clones only and misses some. The sample consists of 100,000 to 150,000 clones, roughly 8.8% of them appearing once. The rearrangement uses TRBV7-2 and TRBJ1-5, with D unresolved. Sequences were obtained from PBMCs. The receptor was derived from a woman aged 40-49 years in good health and CMV-seropositive. Written as DNA, the CDR3 is TGTGCCAGCAGCTTAGGGAGGGTTTTATCTCCCAATCAGCCCCAGCATTTT. Amino acids: CASSLGRVLSPNQPQHF.